This T cell receptor (beta chain) comes out of a study of identical twins. Notes on the study in general: Conclusions relied on cross-sectional statistical analysis, not following the same donors. Twins' surplus sharing was weaker for beta out-of-frame sequences.

No donor was unhealthy or non-Caucasian. TCRdb re-called the 5' RACE reads with MiXCR, one entry per CDR3 protein. The table shows just under 550,000 distinct CDR3 sequences, with approximately 14% occurring only once. The CDR3 sequence is 15 residues long. Losses at the gene ends were 2 bases for V and 10 bases for J; bases not matched to a gene: 5. CDR1 and CDR2 (germline): SEHNR, FQNEAQ (reference sequence). There are many counts of this clonotype. The target antigen is unknown. These same data were also listed under a study on yellow fever vaccine responses in identical twins. According to that study: Reported findings indicate that twins' vaccine T cell responses seemed partially convergent, partially personalized.

The source is a woman younger than 30 in good health. The chain joins TRBV7-9 to TRBJ2-1, with 13 bases matching TRBD2. Sequenced: CD4+ T cells sorted from blood. CDR3 protein: CASSLWTSGSREQFF. For the CDR3, the DNA is TGTGCCAGCAGCTTATGGACTAGCGGGAGCAGGGAGCAGTTCTTC.